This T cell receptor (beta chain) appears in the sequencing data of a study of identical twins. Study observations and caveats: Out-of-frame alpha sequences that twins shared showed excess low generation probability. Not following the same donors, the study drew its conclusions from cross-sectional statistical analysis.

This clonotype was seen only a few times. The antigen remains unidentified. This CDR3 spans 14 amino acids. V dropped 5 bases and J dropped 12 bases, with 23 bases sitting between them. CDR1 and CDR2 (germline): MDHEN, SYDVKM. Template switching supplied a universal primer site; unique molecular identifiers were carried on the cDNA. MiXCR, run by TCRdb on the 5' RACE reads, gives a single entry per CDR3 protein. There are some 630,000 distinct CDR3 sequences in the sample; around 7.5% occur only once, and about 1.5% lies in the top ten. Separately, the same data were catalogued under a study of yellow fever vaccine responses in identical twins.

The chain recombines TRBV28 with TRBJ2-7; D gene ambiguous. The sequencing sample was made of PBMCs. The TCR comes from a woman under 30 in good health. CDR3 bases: TGTGCCAGCAGTCTTTCCTACCTGGGGTCCGGGCGGTACTTC. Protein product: CASSLSYLGSGRYF.